The 31 T cell receptor beta chains presented below share a single source sample, sequenced in a study of beta chain features in type 1 diabetes. Sequenced material consisted of expressed TCRB transcripts (all of the isolated RNA was reverse transcribed). Profiling relied on immunoSEQ multiplex PCR, and the TCRdb table lists in-frame clones only, not all of them. Altogether under 200,000 clones are present, approximately 9.1% being singletons, with the ten largest covering 2.3%. Input material: central memory CD4+ T cells from blood. These TCRs come from a woman aged 18-29 years in good health.

This clone was seen more than once but under ten times. J is TRBJ2-5 and V is TRBV9, with 8 bases fitting TRBD1. V shed 2 bases, J shed 2 bases, and the junction held 8 bases outside the gene matches. Germline assignment: CDR1 SGDLS and CDR2 YYNGEE. The CDR3 is 16 residues long. CDR3 region: CASSVSPGTGQETQYF. The DNA for the CDR3 is TGTGCCAGCAGCGTTTCCCCCGGGACAGGTCAAGAGACCCAGTACTTC. Supplemented by reference TRBV9 and TRBJ2-5, the full variable domain reads DSGVTQTPKHLITATGQRVTLRCSPRSGDLSVYWYQQSLDQGLQFLIQYYNGEERAKGNILERFSAQQFPDLHSELNLSSLELGDSALYFCASSVSPGTGQETQYFGPGTRLLVL.

In this sample, this clone turned up a few times. The CDR3 DNA follows: TGTGCCACCACCCTCGGGACCCAGTACTTC. Protein: CATTLGTQYF. The rearrangement uses TRBV6-1 and TRBJ2-5; no reliable D call. The CDR3 totals 10 residues. CDR1 MNHNS and CDR2 SASEGT come from the germline V gene. V lost 10 bases and J lost 7, with 10 bases in between.

This clone was counted between two and nine times. V is TRBV2 and J is TRBJ1-2; 7 nucleotides line up with TRBD1. Per germline, CDR1 SNHLY and CDR2 FYNNEI. The CDR3 runs 16 residues. With 9 bases clipped from V and 2 bases from J, the junction kept 15 bases outside the gene matches. CDR3 bases: TGTGCCAGTATTGCCGGGACAGCGGCCGAGAACTATGGCTACACCTTC. This encodes CASIAGTAAENYGYTF.

This clone was recorded a few times. The V and J genes are TRBV4-2 and TRBJ2-5; TRBD2 matches 11 bases. V lost 0 bases, J lost 4 bases, and 7 bases stayed unmatched. The germline V gene encodes CDR1 LGHNA and CDR2 YNFKEQ. This CDR3 spans 17 amino acids. The CDR3 loop reads CASSQDRALAGGETQYF. The DNA of the CDR3 is TGTGCCAGCAGCCAAGACAGGGCCCTAGCGGGAGGAGAGACCCAGTACTTC.

This clone was seen a few times. The chain recombines TRBV4-2 with TRBJ1-1; TRBD1 might be the D (6 bases). CDR1 is LGHNA, CDR2 YNFKEQ, per germline. The CDR3 length is 13 residues. V lost 8 bases, J lost 3 bases, and 13 bases lay in between. The DNA of the CDR3 is TGTGCCAGCTCTTCGGACAGAGACACTGAAGCTTTCTTT. Protein: CASSSDRDTEAFF.

This clone was detected only a few times. V is TRBV5-4 and J is TRBJ2-5; 11 nucleotides line up with TRBD2. V was pared by 0 bases and J by 5 bases, with 6 bases of the junction left unmatched. Germline V CDR1 and CDR2: SGHNT, YYREEE (reference sequence). CDR3 length equals 16 residues. CDR3 loop: CASSLARLAGTETQYF. CDR3 nucleotide sequence: TGTGCCAGCAGCTTGGCCAGACTAGCGGGAACGGAGACCCAGTACTTC.

The chain has TRBV30 and TRBJ1-2; 9 nucleotides align to TRBD1. CDR1 and CDR2 from the germline V gene are GTSNPN and SVGIG (reference sequence). Trimming took 2 bases from V and 8 from J; bases not matched to a gene: 6. This CDR3 is built from 13 residues. DNA of the CDR3: TGTGCCTGGAGTCCGGGACAGGGAGGAGGCTACACCTTC. This codes for CAWSPGQGGGYTF.

V gene TRBV6-1 combines with J gene TRBJ2-1; 7 bases line up with TRBD1. The CDR3 sequence is 15 residues long. Germline CDR1 and CDR2: MNHNS and SASEGT. The trim removed 3 bases at V and 2 bases at J, leaving 4 bases unmatched. This CDR3 is CASSEGQSPYNEQFF. CDR3 in DNA: TGTGCCAGCAGTGAGGGACAGTCTCCCTACAATGAGCAGTTCTTC.

This clone occurred a few times. The V gene is TRBV19, the J gene TRBJ1-2; 9 bases agree with TRBD1. Per the germline V gene, CDR1 is LNHDA and CDR2 is SQIVND (reference sequence). The CDR3 has 13 residues. V lost 5 bases to trimming and J lost 7 bases; unmatched junction nucleotides: 5. The CDR3 DNA sequence: TGTGCCAGTAGTCTCCGGGACAGGGTTGGCTACACCTTC. It specifies CASSLRDRVGYTF.

With regard to this clone: A read error may account for a junction end that differs from germline. The rearrangement joins TRBV4-1 to TRBJ1-4; unclear D gene. The CDR3 spans 13 residues. Germline V lookup: CDR1 MGHRA, CDR2 YSYEKL. The chain's CDR3 is CASSQELGEKLFF. The DNA for the CDR3 is TGTGCCAGCAGCCAAGAGCTAGGCGAAAAACTGTTTTTT.

This clone was detected only a few times. The V call is TRBV6-1, the J call TRBJ2-3; TRBD2 agrees at 7 bases. With 5 bases clipped from V and 1 base from J, the junction kept 6 bases outside the gene matches. The CDR3 contains 15 residues. The V gene's germline CDR1 is MNHNS and CDR2 SASEGT. In nucleotides, the CDR3 is TGTGCCAGCAGTAAGCGGGAAACCGGCACAGATACGCAGTATTTT. The encoded protein is CASSKRETGTDTQYF.

CDR3 sequence reads: CASSQDGTSGNTIYF. The DNA of the CDR3 is TGCGCCAGCAGCCAAGATGGCACCTCTGGAAACACCATATATTTT. The V call is TRBV4-1, the J call TRBJ1-3; no firm D call. The CDR3 has 15 residues. With 0 bases removed from V and 0 bases from J, the gap between germline ends came to 6 bases. Germline CDR1 is MGHRA and CDR2 is YSYEKL.

The sample holds a few counts of this clone. The chain has TRBV2 and TRBJ1-5, with D uncertain. Germline V gives CDR1 SNHLY, CDR2 FYNNEI. This CDR3 has 14 amino acids. Deletions cut 4 bases from V and 0 bases from J, with 7 bases between. CDR3 sequence: CASSVSPSNQPQHF. CDR3 DNA sequence: TGTGCCAGCAGTGTCAGTCCTAGCAATCAGCCCCAGCATTTT.

Only a few counts were recorded for this clone. The rearrangement joins TRBV7-9 to TRBJ2-7; D may be TRBD2 (6 bases). The germline V and J ends were trimmed by 1 base and 0 bases, with 7 bases remaining between them. From germline, CDR1 is SEHNR and CDR2 FQNEAQ (reference sequence). The CDR3 has 14 residues. The CDR3 region is CASSLDGGSYEQYF. In DNA, the CDR3 is TGTGCCAGCAGCTTAGACGGGGGCTCCTACGAGCAGTACTTC.

This clone has a handful of counts. The rearrangement uses TRBV6-5 and TRBJ1-4; 9 bases agree with TRBD1. The CDR3 sequence is 14 residues long. The V gene end was trimmed by 5 bases and the J gene end by 11 bases; junction bases not matched to a gene: 9. The V gene's germline CDR1 is MNHEY and CDR2 SVGAGI. CDR3 residues: CASSDGTGWRKLFF. The CDR3 nucleotides are TGTGCCAGCAGTGATGGGACAGGGTGGAGGAAACTGTTTTTT.

The chain couples TRBV25-1 to TRBJ2-2, with D tentatively TRBD1 (6 bases). There are 14 residues in the CDR3. V gave up 7 bases and J gave up 4 bases, with 13 bases separating them. Germline CDR1 MGHDK, CDR2 SYGVNS. The CDR3 loop reads CASTSGTTTGELFF. The CDR3 DNA reads TGTGCCAGCACCTCCGGGACAACCACCGGGGAGCTGTTTTTT.

The chain joins TRBV27 to TRBJ2-3, with 7 bases that match TRBD2. With V trimmed by 8 bases and J by 9 bases, 14 bases remained unmatched. The CDR3 spans 14 residues. Germline CDR1 MNHEY, CDR2 SMNVEV (reference sequence). DNA of the CDR3: TGTGCCAGCGGACCTTTAACCGGGACTACCACGCAGTATTTT. Protein sequence: CASGPLTGTTTQYF.

CDR3 bases: TGTGCCAGCAGCTTAGGCGGGATAAGTGGCACGCAGTATTTT. Translating gives CASSLGGISGTQYF. This rearrangement joins TRBV11-3 to TRBJ2-3, with D possibly being TRBD2 (6 bases). Germline lookup yields CDR1 SGHNT and CDR2 YENEEA. The CDR3 is made up of 14 amino acids. V was pared by 1 base and J by 9 bases, with 14 bases between.

This clone was seen a few times. The gene calls are TRBV23-1 and TRBJ2-7; the match to TRBD1 covers 8 bases. TRBV23-1 is an open reading frame, and its role is uncertain. V lost 8 bases to trimming and J lost 5 bases; unmatched junction nucleotides: 14. The CDR3 extends over 15 amino acids. The CDR3 here is CASLNRTDRVHEQYF. Written as DNA, the CDR3 is TGCGCCAGCCTCAACCGAACGGACAGGGTCCACGAGCAGTACTTC.

The chain carries TRBV6-1 and TRBJ2-1, with 7 bases aligning to TRBD2. V dropped 8 bases and J dropped 1; count of bases not matched to a gene: 8. The CDR3 extends over 15 amino acids. Looked up from germline, CDR1 is MNHNS and CDR2 is SASEGT. The CDR3 DNA sequence: TGTGCCAGCCTTCCTAGCGGCCAATCCTACAATGAGCAGTTCTTC. Amino acids: CASLPSGQSYNEQFF.

By frequency in the sample, this clone is medium-sized. J is TRBJ1-1 and V is TRBV29-1; tentative D call: TRBD1 (5 bases). The CDR3 has 9 amino acids. V was cut by 4 bases and J by 11 bases, with 8 bases left in between. Germline V gives CDR1 SQVTM, CDR2 ANQGSEA. As DNA, the CDR3 is TGCAGCGTTGGGGGCTGGGCTTTCTTT. It is translated as CSVGGWAFF.

The chain links TRBV5-1 to TRBJ2-7; weak D call: TRBD1 (5 bases). From germline, CDR1 is SGHRS and CDR2 YFSETQ. Trimming pared 0 bases from V and 5 bases from J, leaving 12 bases between. The CDR3 spans 14 residues. CDR3: CASSLVEGANEQYF. The CDR3 DNA is TGCGCCAGCAGCTTGGTCGAAGGGGCTAACGAGCAGTACTTC. Full variable domain (rest looked up from reference TRBV5-1 and TRBJ2-7): KAGVTQTPRYLIKTRGQQVTLSCSPISGHRSVSWYQQTPGQGLQFLFEYFSETQRNKGNFPGRFSGRQFSNSRSEMNVSTLELGDSALYLCASSLVEGANEQYFGPGTRLTVT.

This clone was observed a few times. CDR3 sequence reads: CASSPRTREQSYGYTF. The CDR3 bases are TGTGCCAGCTCACCAAGGACAAGGGAACAAAGCTATGGCTACACCTTC. The rearrangement links TRBV18 to TRBJ1-2, with D tentatively TRBD1 (5 bases). CDR1 and CDR2 (germline): KGHSH, LQKENI. V was shortened by 2 bases and J by 4 bases, with 17 bases between the two germline ends. The CDR3 is 16 amino acids.

V usage is TRBV9 and J usage is TRBJ2-3; maybe TRBD2 (5 bases). The germline V and J ends were trimmed by 0 bases and 5 bases, with 10 bases remaining between them. The CDR3 contains 14 residues. CDR1 is SGDLS, CDR2 YYNGEE, per germline. As DNA, the CDR3 is TGTGCCAGCAGCGTAGAAGTAGGGAGAGATACGCAGTATTTT. Its translation: CASSVEVGRDTQYF. Complete variable domain (other parts from reference TRBV9 and TRBJ2-3): DSGVTQTPKHLITATGQRVTLRCSPRSGDLSVYWYQQSLDQGLQFLIQYYNGEERAKGNILERFSAQQFPDLHSELNLSSLELGDSALYFCASSVEVGRDTQYFGPGTRLTVL.

V is TRBV4-3 and J is TRBJ2-7; weak D call: TRBD2 (5 bases). Trimming stripped 3 bases from V and 6 bases from J, with 18 bases between. The length of the CDR3 is 15 residues. CDR1 and CDR2 from the germline V gene are LGHNA and YSLEER. The CDR3 DNA reads TGCGCCAGCAGCCAGTCATTAGCGTCCGGTATCGAGCAGTACTTC. Translating gives CASSQSLASGIEQYF.

This clone was counted many times. The genes are TRBV6-6 and TRBJ2-7; 7 nucleotides match TRBD1. Germline values: CDR1 MNHNY, CDR2 SVGAGI (reference sequence). The CDR3 covers 14 residues. Trimming cost V 7 bases and J 4 bases; bases outside gene matches: 10. CDR3 DNA: TGTGCCAGCATTTCAGGGGGACAGTTTTACGAGCAGTACTTC. Translation: CASISGGQFYEQYF.

This clone was counted a few times. CDR3 amino acids: CASSYGHNQPQHF. CDR3 nucleotide sequence: TGTGCCAGCAGTTACGGGCACAATCAGCCCCAGCATTTT. The chain joins TRBV6-6 to TRBJ1-5, with D unclear. The CDR3 has 13 amino acids. V was clipped by 2 bases and J by 3 bases, with 5 bases between them. Germline loops: CDR1 MNHNY, CDR2 SVGAGI (reference sequence).

This chain links TRBV30 with TRBJ2-2, with 8 positions matching TRBD1. There are 14 residues in the CDR3. With 5 bases clipped from V and 5 bases from J, the junction kept 7 bases outside the gene matches. Germline loops: CDR1 GTSNPN, CDR2 SVGIG (reference sequence). This CDR3 is CAWGAQGATGELFF. In DNA, the CDR3 is TGTGCCTGGGGGGCTCAGGGGGCAACCGGGGAGCTGTTTTTT.

In its sample, this clone was seen a few times. One end of the junction fails to match germline, which may point to a read error. This rearrangement joins TRBV6-1 to TRBJ2-1, with 8 nucleotides matching TRBD2. Germline V gene lookup returns CDR1 MNHNS and CDR2 SASEGT. The length of the CDR3 is 13 residues. The CDR3 DNA follows: TGTGCCAGCAGCCCAACTCCCGGGACTAGGCTCCTCTTC. This translates into CASSPTPGTRLLF.

V gene TRBV6-5 combines with J gene TRBJ2-1; D ambiguous. Trimming took 1 base from V and 8 from J, leaving 15 bases between them. CDR1 and CDR2 (germline): MNHEY, SVGAGI. The CDR3 sequence is 15 residues long. Here the CDR3 DNA reads TGTGCCAGCAGTTACTACGGTTTCTCTCCCCATGAGCAGTTCTTC. This gives the protein CASSYYGFSPHEQFF.

This rearrangement joins TRBV7-8 to TRBJ2-5, with 9 bases identical to TRBD2. In germline, CDR1 is SGHVS, CDR2 FQNEAQ. With 1 base clipped from V and 5 bases from J, the junction kept 11 bases outside the gene matches. The CDR3 sequence is 17 residues long. CDR3 sequence reads: CASSLGLIASGIETQYF. As DNA, the CDR3 is TGTGCCAGCAGCTTAGGTCTAATTGCTAGCGGGATCGAGACCCAGTACTTC.